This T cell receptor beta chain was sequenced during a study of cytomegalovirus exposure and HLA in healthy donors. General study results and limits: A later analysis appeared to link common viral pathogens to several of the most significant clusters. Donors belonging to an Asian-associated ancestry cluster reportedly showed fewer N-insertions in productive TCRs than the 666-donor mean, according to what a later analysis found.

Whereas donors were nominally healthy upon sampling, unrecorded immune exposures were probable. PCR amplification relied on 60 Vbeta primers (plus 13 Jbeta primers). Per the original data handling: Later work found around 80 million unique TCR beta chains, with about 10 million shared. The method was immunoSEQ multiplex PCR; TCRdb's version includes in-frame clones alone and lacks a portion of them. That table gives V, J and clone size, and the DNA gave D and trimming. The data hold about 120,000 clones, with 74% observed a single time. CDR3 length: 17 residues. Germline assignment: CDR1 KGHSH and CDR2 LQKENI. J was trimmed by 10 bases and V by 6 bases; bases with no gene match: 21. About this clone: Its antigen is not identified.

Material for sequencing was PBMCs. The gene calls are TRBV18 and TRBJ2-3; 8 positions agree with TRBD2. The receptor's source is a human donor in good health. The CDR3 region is CASSPGAGDLPGLAQYF. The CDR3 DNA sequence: TGTGCCAGCTCGCCTGGAGCGGGGGACTTGCCAGGTTTGGCGCAGTATTTT.